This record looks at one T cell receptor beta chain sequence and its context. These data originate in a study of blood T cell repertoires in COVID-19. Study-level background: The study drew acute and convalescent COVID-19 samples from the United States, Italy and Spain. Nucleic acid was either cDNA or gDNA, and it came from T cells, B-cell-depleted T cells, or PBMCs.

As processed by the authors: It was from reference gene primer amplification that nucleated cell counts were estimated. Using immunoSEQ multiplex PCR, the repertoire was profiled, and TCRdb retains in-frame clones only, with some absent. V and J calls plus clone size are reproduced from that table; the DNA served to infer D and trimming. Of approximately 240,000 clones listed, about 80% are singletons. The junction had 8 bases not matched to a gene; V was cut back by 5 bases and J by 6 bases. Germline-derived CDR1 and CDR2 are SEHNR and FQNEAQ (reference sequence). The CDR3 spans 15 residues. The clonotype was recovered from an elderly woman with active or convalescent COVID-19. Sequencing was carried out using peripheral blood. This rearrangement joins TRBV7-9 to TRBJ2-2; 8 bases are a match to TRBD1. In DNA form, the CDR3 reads TGTGCCAGCAGCACCCGACAGGGGATATCCGGGGAGCTGTTTTTT. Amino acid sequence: CASSTRQGISGELFF.